The present T cell receptor beta chain was sequenced within a study of somatic mutations in cytotoxic T cells in rheumatoid arthritis. In its sample, this clone was seen a few times. Its antigen is not known. Study findings and constraints: The authors did not know the antigen targets of the expanded CD8+ clones.

Each population, CD4+ and CD8+ cells, was isolated by positive magnetic bead selection and checked for purity by flow cytometry. V lost 4 bases, J lost 8 bases, and 11 bases stayed unmatched. CDR3 length equals 15 residues. Germline V gives CDR1 SEHNR, CDR2 FQNEAQ (reference sequence). Method: immunoSEQ multiplex PCR; TCRdb's copy keeps in-frame clones and lacks some. The data contain about 12,000 clones, nearly 80% of them singletons. The receptor was derived from a man over 45 in good health. The chain joins TRBV7-9 to TRBJ2-1, with 7 bases matching TRBD2. Material: CD8+ T cells sorted from blood. The CDR3 DNA follows: TGTGCCAGCAGCTCGCCCTGGGGGGGGTGCGATGAGCAGTTCTTC. It specifies CASSSPWGGCDEQFF.